These 27 T cell receptor beta chains were sequenced from one sample in a study of blood T cell repertoires in COVID-19. TCRdb's table, derived via immunoSEQ multiplex PCR, lists solely in-frame clones and lacks some. The sample records 80,000 to 95,000 clones, roughly 86% being singletons. Sequencing was done on a sample of peripheral blood. The receptor source for this set is a man aged 70-80 years with acute or convalescent COVID-19.

The J gene is TRBJ1-1, the V gene TRBV5-6; unclear D gene. The CDR3 totals 15 residues. Germline V gene sequence: CDR1 SGHDT, CDR2 YYEEEE. Trimming stripped 2 bases from V and 1 base from J, with 12 bases between. The CDR3: CASSFEAVGNTEAFF. CDR3 DNA: TGTGCCAGCAGCTTTGAGGCGGTTGGGAACACTGAAGCTTTCTTT.

This clone appeared once. The chain joins TRBV7-9 to TRBJ2-6; D call uncertain. Germline V gene lookup returns CDR1 SEHNR and CDR2 FQNEAQ (reference sequence). This CDR3 spans 13 amino acids. The CDR3 DNA sequence: TGTGCAACTGGTCAGGCTGGGGCCAACGTCCTGACTTTC. Its protein is CATGQAGANVLTF.

V gene TRBV24-1 combines with J gene TRBJ2-3; D gene ambiguous. Between the trimmed V and J ends, which lost 6 bases and 5 bases, there was a span of 11 bases. This CDR3 is 13 amino acids long. Germline CDR1 KGHDR, CDR2 SFDVKD. The CDR3 nucleotides are TGTGCCACCAGTCTTGGAGTACAAGATACGCAGTATTTT. Its protein product is CATSLGVQDTQYF.

The chain uses TRBV28 and TRBJ2-3; a weak D match, TRBD1 (5 bases). V lost 5 bases and J 0 bases, leaving 15 bases between the germline ends. This CDR3 contains 16 residues. Germline V gene data show CDR1 as MDHEN and CDR2 as SYDVKM. The CDR3 coding sequence is TGTGCCAGCAGTGTGGGGCGGCAAACTAGCACAGATACGCAGTATTTT. It yields the protein CASSVGRQTSTDTQYF.

The chain carries TRBV5-1 and TRBJ2-7, with D possibly matching TRBD2 (7 bases). Trimming left V 0 bases short and J 1 base short, with 11 bases between. This CDR3 spans 15 amino acids. CDR1 is SGHRS and CDR2 is YFSETQ in the germline V gene. CDR3 region: CASSLGRGLSYEQYF. The CDR3 region has the DNA TGCGCCAGCAGCTTGGGGCGGGGGCTTTCCTACGAGCAGTACTTC.

The V call is TRBV3-1 (or the pseudogene TRBV3-2), the J call TRBJ1-4; D gene uncertain. Germline CDR1 is LGHDT and CDR2 is YNNKEL (reference sequence). Trimming pared 2 bases from V and 4 bases from J, leaving 11 bases between. This CDR3 region has 15 residues. The CDR3 sequence is CASSQFVLSNEKLFF. The CDR3 DNA sequence: TGTGCCAGCAGCCAATTCGTTCTGAGTAATGAAAAACTGTTTTTT.

This chain links TRBV12-3 or TRBV12-4 with TRBJ1-5; D remains ambiguous. CDR3 length: 13 amino acids. V was clipped by 6 bases and J by 3 bases, with 9 bases between them. CDR3 in amino acids: CASSPMANQPQHF. The CDR3 coding sequence is TGTGCCAGCAGCCCAATGGCCAATCAGCCCCAGCATTTT.

The V and J genes are TRBV18 and TRBJ2-2; no definite D call. V dropped 3 bases and J dropped 7 bases, with 21 bases sitting between them. Looked up from germline, CDR1 is KGHSH and CDR2 is LQKENI. The CDR3 extends over 17 amino acids. The chain's CDR3 is CASSPESPFSVGGELFF. CDR3 nucleotides: TGTGCCAGCTCACCCGAATCTCCTTTTTCGGTCGGCGGGGAGCTGTTTTTT.

The V call is TRBV5-1, the J call TRBJ1-1; 11 bases are shared with TRBD1. Trimming took 5 bases from V and 2 from J; bases not matched to a gene: 11. CDR1 is SGHRS, CDR2 YFSETQ, per germline. The CDR3 is 17 residues long. CDR3 region: CASSSGQGGLHNTEAFF. The CDR3, as DNA: TGCGCCAGCAGTTCGGGACAGGGGGGCTTGCATAACACTGAAGCTTTCTTT.

In this sample, this clone turned up a few times. The V and J genes are TRBV4-1 and TRBJ2-2; no definite D call. V was cut by 0 bases and J by 4 bases, with 6 bases left in between. Germline V lookup: CDR1 MGHRA, CDR2 YSYEKL. The CDR3 contains 14 residues. For the CDR3, the DNA is TGCGCCAGCAGCCAAGAGGTAGCCACCGGGGAGCTGTTTTTT. Its protein product is CASSQEVATGELFF.

The chain carries TRBV5-1 and TRBJ1-1; D is unresolved. Per germline, CDR1 SGHRS and CDR2 YFSETQ. V was cut by 1 base and J by 10 bases, with 11 bases left in between. This CDR3 is 12 amino acids long. This chain's CDR3 is CASSLYAGTAFF. CDR3 nucleotides: TGCGCCAGCAGCTTGTACGCGGGAACAGCTTTCTTT.

CDR3 nucleotide sequence: TGTGCCACCAGCAGGGTGGGACAGGGAGCATCTGGGGCCAACGTCCTGACTTTC. As protein: CATSRVGQGASGANVLTF. This chain joins TRBV15 and TRBJ2-6; 9 bases map to TRBD1. The CDR3 loop spans 18 amino acids. Germline V gene sequence: CDR1 LNHNV, CDR2 YYDKDF (reference sequence). V lost 3 bases to trimming and J lost 1 base; unmatched junction nucleotides: 7.

The chain uses TRBV7-2 and TRBJ1-6, with D maybe TRBD1 (5 bases). The CDR3 length is 15 residues. Germline V lookup: CDR1 SGHTA, CDR2 FQGNSA. Trimming took 1 base from V and 10 from J, leaving 14 bases between them. The CDR3 is CASSLVGSGGSPLHF. DNA for the CDR3: TGTGCCAGCAGCTTAGTTGGCAGCGGGGGGTCACCCCTCCACTTT.

The rearrangement uses TRBV7-3 and TRBJ2-1; D gene ambiguous. Trimming pared 5 bases from V and 0 bases from J, leaving 5 bases between. This CDR3 contains 13 residues. Germline loops: CDR1 SGHTA, CDR2 FQGTGA. The CDR3, as DNA: TGTGCCAGCAGCCCGAGCTCCTACAATGAGCAGTTCTTC. It specifies CASSPSSYNEQFF.

This rearrangement joins TRBV14 to TRBJ2-7, with TRBD2 as a possible D gene (5 bases). Germline V gives CDR1 SGHDN, CDR2 FVKESK. Between the trimmed V and J ends, which lost 4 bases and 4 bases, there was a span of 14 bases. The CDR3 loop spans 14 amino acids. Here the CDR3 DNA reads TGTGCCAGCAGCCCCGGTCGGGGAGTGTACGAGCAGTACTTC. It is translated as CASSPGRGVYEQYF.

The V and J genes are TRBV13 and TRBJ1-2; 7 bases match TRBD1. Germline CDR1 PRHDT, CDR2 FYEKMQ (reference sequence). J was trimmed by 8 bases and V by 2 bases; bases with no gene match: 11. The CDR3 length is 15 residues. The CDR3 sequence: CASSLRETGRRGYTF. CDR3 nucleotides: TGTGCCAGCAGCTTAAGAGAGACAGGGCGGAGGGGCTACACCTTC.

V and J are TRBV9 and TRBJ2-3; no clear D gene. The CDR3 spans 11 residues. From germline, CDR1 is SGDLS and CDR2 YYNGEE. The V gene lost 2 bases and the J gene lost 6 bases, with 4 bases spanning the gap. As DNA, the CDR3 is TGTGCCAGCAGCGTTGGCGATACGCAGTATTTT. Translating gives CASSVGDTQYF.

The chain carries TRBV19 and TRBJ2-5; the match to TRBD1 covers 7 bases. The CDR3 is made up of 16 amino acids. In germline, CDR1 is LNHDA, CDR2 SQIVND (reference sequence). V dropped 2 bases and J dropped 5; count of bases not matched to a gene: 11. This CDR3 reads CASSIMRTGVGETQYF. CDR3 coding DNA: TGTGCCAGTAGTATAATGAGAACAGGGGTTGGTGAGACCCAGTACTTC.

This clone appeared once. The CDR3 DNA sequence: TGTGCTAGTGGTTTGGGACTAGCAACTAATGAGCAGTTCTTC. It encodes CASGLGLATNEQFF. This chain joins TRBV12-5 and TRBJ2-1; 7 nucleotides line up with TRBD2. From germline, CDR1 is LGHNT and CDR2 FRNRAP. V gave up 1 base and J gave up 7 bases; unmatched junction bases: 4. The length of the CDR3 is 14 residues.

A remark on this clone: Other nucleotide sequences from this sample produce the same CDR3. This rearrangement joins TRBV5-1 to TRBJ1-6; D is perhaps TRBD1 (5 bases). The V end lost 4 bases, the J end lost 10 bases, and 15 bases lay between the germline ends. This CDR3 comprises 14 residues. Germline loops: CDR1 SGHRS, CDR2 YFSETQ. As DNA, the CDR3 is TGCGCCAGCAGCCCCGGGACTGCGGACTCACCCCTCCACTTT. Its protein is CASSPGTADSPLHF.

The chain has TRBV5-1 and TRBJ1-4, with no clear D. V lost 0 bases, J lost 0 bases, and 6 bases lay in between. The CDR3 spans 15 residues. Germline lookup yields CDR1 SGHRS and CDR2 YFSETQ. CDR3 region: CASSLAGATNEKLFF. CDR3 bases: TGCGCCAGCAGCTTGGCCGGGGCAACTAATGAAAAACTGTTTTTT.

The chain combines TRBV28 with TRBJ2-7, with a weak D call TRBD1 (6 bases). The CDR3 is 13 amino acids. Germline CDR1 MDHEN, CDR2 SYDVKM. V was trimmed by 8 bases and J by 4 bases, leaving 15 bases between them. CDR3 DNA sequence: TGTGCCAGCTCCTACCCAGGGGCTTACGAGCAGTACTTC. It specifies CASSYPGAYEQYF.

This clone was detected once. The rearrangement joins TRBV15 to TRBJ1-5; no clear D. Germline V CDR1 and CDR2: LNHNV, YYDKDF (reference sequence). The germline V and J ends were trimmed by 3 bases and 5 bases, with 5 bases remaining between them. The CDR3 runs 12 residues. CDR3 sequence: CATSRRDQPQHF. CDR3 nucleotide sequence: TGTGCCACCAGCAGGCGGGATCAGCCCCAGCATTTT.

This CDR3 is CASSLDLLEYNEQFF. For the CDR3, the DNA is TGTGCCAGCAGCTTAGATCTCTTAGAATACAATGAGCAGTTCTTC. This chain links TRBV11-2 with TRBJ2-1; D unclear. Deletions cut 0 bases from V and 4 bases from J, with 10 bases between. The germline gives CDR1 SGHAT, CDR2 FQNNGV. The CDR3 covers 15 residues.

CDR3 protein: CASSLVLAGDFAYEQYF. The CDR3 coding sequence is TGCGCCAGCAGCTTGGTACTAGCGGGCGACTTCGCCTACGAGCAGTACTTC. V usage is TRBV5-1 and J usage is TRBJ2-7, with 9 bases matching TRBD2. With 0 bases clipped from V and 2 bases from J, the junction kept 9 bases outside the gene matches. From germline, CDR1 is SGHRS and CDR2 YFSETQ. The CDR3 is made up of 17 amino acids.

This sequence joins TRBV10-3 and TRBJ1-2; no reliable D call. The CDR3 runs to 14 residues. The V gene lost 0 bases and the J gene lost 0 bases, with 5 bases spanning the gap. In germline, CDR1 is ENHRY, CDR2 SYGVKD. CDR3 region: CAISESRTNYGYTF. The DNA of the CDR3 is TGTGCCATCAGTGAGTCGAGGACTAACTATGGCTACACCTTC.

The rearrangement uses TRBV4-1 and TRBJ1-6; D ambiguous. Germline values: CDR1 MGHRA, CDR2 YSYEKL. The CDR3 runs 16 residues. V dropped 4 bases and J dropped 3 bases, with 13 bases sitting between them. As DNA, the CDR3 is TGCGCCAGCAGCCCGCTTGGGAGGTTCTATAATTCACCCCTCCACTTT. Translating it yields CASSPLGRFYNSPLHF.